This T cell receptor (beta chain) emerged from a study of high-grade serous ovarian cancer treatment subgroups. Tumor samples were obtained before definitive surgery or chemotherapy. Measured with immunoSEQ multiplex PCR; TCRdb has only the in-frame clones, and not every one. The table has under 7,000 clones, around 79% seen once. The ends lost 7 bases at V and 5 bases at J; junction bases unmatched: 8. This CDR3 comprises 15 residues. The V gene's germline CDR1 is MNHEY and CDR2 SMNVEV (reference sequence). Sequences were obtained from tumor tissue. The rearrangement joins TRBV27 to TRBJ2-3; 11 bases fit TRBD2. The sequence came from a human donor with high-grade serous ovarian cancer. As DNA, the CDR3 is TGTGCCAGCACCCCCTTAGCGGGGGGGCGAGATACGCAGTATTTT. As protein: CASTPLAGGRDTQYF.